This T cell receptor beta chain stems from a study of graft-versus-host responses after intestinal transplantation. Study details: As for transplant type, recipients had multivisceral, liver-intestinal, or isolated intestinal grafts. Study-wide points: Present in recipient marrow, GvH clones included some that appeared first in ileum or blood.

As for this clone: Its antigen is not known.

Measured with immunoSEQ multiplex PCR; TCRdb has only the in-frame clones, and not every one. The data contain roughly 120,000 clones, 93% of them singletons. The CDR3 extends over 15 amino acids. The V segment lost 4 bases and the J segment 2 bases; nucleotides outside the gene matches: 5. Germline CDR1 reads SGHRS; CDR2 reads YFSETQ. The chain uses TRBV5-1 and TRBJ2-1; the match to TRBD2 covers 8 bases. This specimen was unstimulated CD8+ T cells sorted from spleen or lymph node cells, taken before intestinal transplant. The TCR comes from a human donor who received an intestinal transplant. The CDR3 sequence: CASSRSGIPYNEQFF. The CDR3 nucleotides are TGCGCCAGCAGCCGTAGCGGGATTCCCTACAATGAGCAGTTCTTC.